A single sample is the source of the 15 T cell receptor beta chains below, sequenced in a study of blood T cells in healthy people across ages. A second 7 to 11 cycle PCR used barcoded and J-beta primers. TCRdb re-called the 5' RACE reads with MiXCR, one entry per CDR3 protein. Of hundreds of thousands of distinct CDR3 sequences in the sample, about 34% were seen once. The sample taken for sequencing was blood. These receptors were collected from a woman older than 75 in good health.

In regard to this clonotype: A read error may explain this, as a much larger clone is one base away. The CDR3 DNA reads TGTGCCAGCAGCCCCGGGTCAGGGGTAATCCAAGAGACCCAGTACTTC. Protein: CASSPGSGVIQETQYF. This chain joins TRBV9 and TRBJ2-5, with D possibly matching TRBD1 (6 bases). Germline assignment: CDR1 SGDLS and CDR2 YYNGEE. The CDR3 totals 16 residues. Trimming took off 4 bases at V and 1 base at J, with 17 bases between the two ends.

This clonotype was seen ten or more times. The V gene is TRBV5-6, the J gene TRBJ2-1; D remains unclear. Per germline, CDR1 SGHDT and CDR2 YYEEEE. V dropped 0 bases and J dropped 0 bases, with 10 bases sitting between them. CDR3 length equals 16 residues. This chain's CDR3 is CASSLAGDPSYNEQFF. Here the CDR3 DNA reads TGTGCCAGCAGCTTGGCCGGTGACCCCTCCTACAATGAGCAGTTCTTC.

This clonotype appeared a few times. A much more abundant neighbour one base away suggests this may be a read error. The V and J genes are TRBV9 and TRBJ2-1; unclear D gene. Germline CDR1 and CDR2: SGDLS and YYNGEE. CDR3 length: 16 residues. CDR3 in amino acids: CASSARTSSSCNEQFF. CDR3 DNA sequence: TGTGCCAGCAGCGCTCGGACGAGCAGCTCCTGCAATGAGCAGTTCTTC. Using reference TRBV9 and TRBJ2-1 for the parts outside the CDR3, the full variable domain is DSGVTQTPKHLITATGQRVTLRCSPRSGDLSVYWYQQSLDQGLQFLIQYYNGEERAKGNILERFSAQQFPDLHSELNLSSLELGDSALYFCASSARTSSSCNEQFFGPGTRLTVL.

The rearrangement uses TRBV6-6 and TRBJ2-7, with 10 bases matching TRBD2. Germline V gives CDR1 MNHNY, CDR2 SVGAGI (reference sequence). V lost 7 bases, J lost 0 bases, and 9 bases stayed unmatched. The CDR3 contains 16 residues. The CDR3 sequence: CASTPYGTSDSYEQYF. The CDR3 DNA is TGTGCCAGCACTCCCTACGGGACTAGCGACTCCTACGAGCAGTACTTC.

The genes are TRBV11-2 and TRBJ2-5; 9 nucleotides match TRBD2. The CDR3 covers 14 residues. J was trimmed by 5 bases and V by 4 bases; bases with no gene match: 5. The V gene's germline CDR1 is SGHAT and CDR2 FQNNGV. Here the CDR3 reads CASSWAGGRETQYF. The CDR3 coding sequence is TGTGCCAGCAGCTGGGCGGGGGGGCGTGAGACCCAGTACTTC. Full variable domain (missing parts from reference TRBV11-2 and TRBJ2-5): EAGVAQSPRYKIIEKRQSVAFWCNPISGHATLYWYQQILGQGPKLLIQFQNNGVVDDSQLPKDRFSAERLKGVDSTLKIQPAKLEDSAVYLCASSWAGGRETQYFGPGTRLLVL.

Of note for this clonotype: A read error may be the cause here, since a much bigger clone is one base away. The chain recombines TRBV3-1 with TRBJ2-1, with 8 bases fitting TRBD2. Germline V gene sequence: CDR1 LGHDT, CDR2 YNNKEL (reference sequence). V lost 3 bases and J lost 2; bases outside the gene matches: 6. The CDR3 is 16 residues long. The CDR3 DNA reads as TGTGCCAGCAGCCATGACGCCGGGGGGGCCTACAATGAGCAGTTCTTC. It is translated as CASSHDAGGAYNEQFF.

The rearrangement uses TRBV11-2 and TRBJ2-1; D unclear. Germline V gene lookup returns CDR1 SGHAT and CDR2 FQNNGV. Deletions cut 3 bases from V and 7 bases from J, with 16 bases between. The CDR3 spans 15 residues. The CDR3 sequence: CASSFGARMGNEQFF. Here the CDR3 DNA reads TGTGCCAGCAGCTTCGGCGCCAGAATGGGGAATGAGCAGTTCTTC.

In its sample, this clonotype was seen once. A much larger clone lies a single base off, so this may be a read error. This chain's CDR3 is CASSLISGLAGDPTDTQYF. The CDR3 DNA reads as TGTGCCAGCAGCTTAATTTCGGGACTAGCGGGGGACCCCACAGATACGCAGTATTTT. This chain links TRBV7-2 with TRBJ2-3, with TRBD2 identical over 14 bases. Germline V gene data show CDR1 as SGHTA and CDR2 as FQGNSA. This CDR3 has 19 residues. V lost 2 bases and J lost 2; bases outside the gene matches: 9.

This rearrangement joins TRBV11-2 to TRBJ2-1; 8 bases fit TRBD2. The germline CDR1 and CDR2 sequences are SGHAT and FQNNGV. The CDR3 has 14 amino acids. J gave up 7 bases and V 6 bases, and 8 bases lay outside the gene matches. CDR3 sequence reads: CASSFGGDGNEQFF. The CDR3 region has the DNA TGTGCCAGCAGTTTCGGGGGGGACGGGAATGAGCAGTTCTTC.

The table lists this clonotype with many counts. V is TRBV6-1 and J is TRBJ2-1; D may be TRBD1 or TRBD2 (6 bases each). Germline V gene sequence: CDR1 MNHNS, CDR2 SASEGT. Trimming pared 6 bases from V and 6 bases from J, leaving 27 bases between. This CDR3 has 18 residues. The CDR3 bases are TGTGCCAGCAGCCGGGACAAGGGACTCCGGGGCGGTGGCAATGAGCAGTTCTTC. Translation gives CASSRDKGLRGGGNEQFF.

As regards this clonotype: The CDR3 ends on some other residue instead of the conserved phenylalanine or tryptophan, so this is likely a read error. V usage is TRBV5-1 and J usage is TRBJ1-2, with D maybe TRBD1 (6 bases). Looked up from germline, CDR1 is SGHRS and CDR2 is YFSETQ. Between the trimmed V and J ends, which lost 2 bases and 3 bases, there was a span of 20 bases. The CDR3 covers 17 residues. The DNA for the CDR3 is TGCGCCAGCAGCTTCTCTCCCACGGGGGCCAATGACTATGGCTACACCTGC. Its protein is CASSFSPTGANDYGYTC.

This clonotype was picked up a small number of times. This chain connects TRBV11-2 to TRBJ1-3; 8 bases map to TRBD1. V dropped 5 bases and J dropped 0; count of bases not matched to a gene: 9. CDR1 and CDR2 (germline): SGHAT, FQNNGV. The CDR3 is 17 residues long. DNA of the CDR3: TGTGCCAGCAGCATATCCGGGACAGGAATCTCTGGAAACACCATATATTTT. Its protein product is CASSISGTGISGNTIYF.

As concerns this clonotype: A much larger clone differs by one base, so this may be a read error. The chain combines TRBV5-1 with TRBJ1-2; no clear D gene. The V gene's germline CDR1 is SGHRS and CDR2 YFSETQ. CDR3 length equals 18 residues. Deletions cut 0 bases from V and 3 bases from J, with 21 bases between. In nucleotides, the CDR3 is TGCGCCAGCAGCTTGGGGGGAACATCTTTGGTTGGTGACTATGGCTACACCTTC. This encodes CASSLGGTSLVGDYGYTF. Full variable domain (remainder filled in from reference TRBV5-1 and TRBJ1-2): KAGVTQTPRYLIKTRGQQVTLSCSPISGHRSVSWYQQTPGQGLQFLFEYFSETQRNKGNFPGRFSGRQFSNSRSEMNVSTLELGDSALYLCASSLGGTSLVGDYGYTFGSGTRLTVV.

This clonotype turned up a few times. This chain uses TRBV7-2 with TRBJ1-6; D is uncertain. The CDR3 runs to 12 residues. Per the germline V gene, CDR1 is SGHTA and CDR2 is FQGNSA. Trimming took 5 bases from V and 12 from J, leaving 11 bases between them. Here the CDR3 DNA reads TGTGCCAGCAGCAGCGGGGTGGGACCCCTCCACTTT. Amino acid sequence: CASSSGVGPLHF. The full variable domain, in which reference TRBV7-2 and TRBJ1-6 provide the parts outside the CDR3, is GAGVSQSPSNKVTEKGKDVELRCDPISGHTALYWYRQSLGQGLEFLIYFQGNSAPDKSGLPSDRFSAERTGGSVSTLTIQRTQQEDSAVYLCASSSGVGPLHFGNGTRLTVT.

This clonotype was observed a few times. The rearrangement uses TRBV7-8 and TRBJ2-3; a possible D gene is TRBD2 (5 bases). Germline V gene sequence: CDR1 SGHVS, CDR2 FQNEAQ. The V end was cut by 1 base, the J end by 3 bases, with 11 bases between. This CDR3 has 15 amino acids. DNA for the CDR3: TGTGCCAGCAGCTTAGTGGTACTAGGGACAGATACGCAGTATTTT. As protein: CASSLVVLGTDTQYF.